This is a list of T cell receptor beta chains from one sample in a study of T cell changes during pregnancy in multiple sclerosis. Generated by immunoSEQ multiplex PCR, the TCRdb table keeps only in-frame clones and is missing some. In the table there are around 19,000 clones, approximately 87% of which are singletons. The specimen comprised CD8+ T cells from peripheral blood mononuclear cells, sampled after pregnancy. Receptor source: a female donor with multiple sclerosis, enrolled in a pregnancy study. CDR3s include the opening cysteine and the closing phenylalanine or tryptophan. A D gene is named only where the DNA matches it firmly. A clone size is listed for some rows: how often the clone was seen (once, few, many), or a class if it is expanded.

TRBV27	TRBD2	TRBJ2-7	NA	CASSFSREVSYEQYF	TGTGCCAGCAGTTTCTCGCGGGAGGTCTCCTACGAGCAGTACTTC
TRBV19	NA	TRBJ2-7	NA	CASSDDSSFYEQYF	TGTGCCAGTAGTGACGACAGTTCGTTCTACGAGCAGTACTTC
TRBV29-1	TRBD1	TRBJ2-2	few	CSGTGVANTGELFF	TGCAGCGGTACAGGGGTGGCGAACACCGGGGAGCTGTTTTTT
TRBV7-9	TRBD1	TRBJ1-2	NA	CASSLDLLRTGADYGYTF	TGTGCCAGCAGCTTAGACTTACTGCGGACAGGGGCAGACTATGGCTACACCTTC
TRBV7-9	NA	TRBJ1-1	NA	CASHPGVGAPTLNTEAFF	TGTGCCAGCCACCCCGGTGTGGGGGCCCCTACCCTGAACACTGAAGCTTTCTTT
TRBV7-6	NA	TRBJ1-2	NA	CASSLAPGHTNYGYTF	TGTGCCAGCAGCTTGGCGCCGGGACACACTAACTATGGCTACACCTTC
TRBV6-1	TRBD2	TRBJ2-2	many	CASTPGLDTAGELFF	TGTGCCAGTACGCCGGGACTAGATACGGCCGGGGAGCTGTTTTTT
TRBV27	NA	TRBJ1-2	NA	CASSPTVGFGDYGYTF	TGTGCCAGCAGCCCGACAGTAGGGTTTGGGGACTATGGCTACACCTTC
TRBV5-1	TRBD2	TRBJ2-7	NA	CASSFTQRGIYEQYF	TGCGCCAGCAGCTTTACTCAGCGGGGTATCTACGAGCAGTACTTC
TRBV7-3	NA	TRBJ2-1	NA	CASSLWGTGGDEQFF	TGTGCCAGCAGCTTATGGGGCACAGGCGGAGATGAGCAGTTCTTC
TRBV10-1	TRBD1	TRBJ1-5	NA	CASSESGTAYNQPQHF	TGCGCCAGCAGTGAGTCGGGGACAGCGTACAATCAGCCCCAGCATTTT
TRBV28	TRBD2	TRBJ2-7	NA	CASSGGEVFYEQYF	TGTGCCAGCAGTGGGGGGGAGGTCTTCTACGAGCAGTACTTC
TRBV15	TRBD2	TRBJ2-3	NA	CATSRDPTSGSTDTQYF	TGTGCCACCAGCAGAGACCCGACTAGCGGGAGCACAGATACGCAGTATTTT
TRBV27	NA	TRBJ1-4	NA	CASSLVGGNEKLFF	TGTGCCAGCAGTTTAGTGGGGGGAAATGAAAAACTGTTTTTT
TRBV19	NA	TRBJ2-7	NA	CASRDYESYEQYF	TGTGCCAGCCGGGATTACGAATCCTACGAGCAGTACTTC
TRBV10-3	NA	TRBJ2-3	NA	CAIKEDSNTDTQYF	TGTGCCATCAAAGAGGACAGCAACACAGATACGCAGTATTTT
TRBV4-1	TRBD2	TRBJ2-5	NA	CASSQALAGKETQYF	TGCGCCAGCAGCCAAGCGCTAGCGGGAAAAGAGACCCAGTACTTC
TRBV28	TRBD1	TRBJ1-5	NA	CASSFEGGISNQPQHF	TGTGCCAGCAGTTTCGAAGGGGGCATTAGCAATCAGCCCCAGCATTTT
TRBV21-1	NA	TRBJ1-2	NA	CASGTGENGYTF	TGTGCCAGCGGGACAGGGGAGAATGGCTACACCTTC
TRBV7-9	TRBD1	TRBJ2-5	NA	CASNQGQAQETQYF	TGTGCCAGCAACCAAGGACAGGCCCAAGAGACCCAGTACTTC
TRBV7-3	TRBD2	TRBJ2-1	NA	CASSLNPGTSVDEQFF	TGTGCCAGCAGCCTCAATCCGGGGACTAGCGTTGATGAGCAGTTCTTC
TRBV5-4	NA	TRBJ2-5	NA	CASSLANSYQETQYF	TGTGCCAGCAGCTTGGCCAACTCGTACCAAGAGACCCAGTACTTC
TRBV6-1	NA	TRBJ1-1	once	CASSETAGRGFTEAFF	TGTGCCAGCAGTGAAACGGCAGGGCGGGGATTCACTGAAGCTTTCTTT
TRBV5-1	NA	TRBJ1-2	NA	CASRMTEYIHGYTF	TGCGCCAGCAGGATGACAGAATACATCCATGGCTACACCTTC
TRBV7-9	NA	TRBJ1-5	once	CASSLAPGWGDNQPQHF	TGTGCCAGCAGCTTAGCCCCGGGTTGGGGGGACAATCAGCCCCAGCATTTT
TRBV28	NA	TRBJ2-3	NA	CASSLSGDSVSTRGTPDTQYF	TGTGCCAGCAGTTTATCTGGAGATTCCGTTTCTACCAGGGGCACACCAGATACGCAGTATTTT
TRBV6-5	NA	TRBJ1-5	NA	CASSPGTPTREPQHF	TGTGCCAGCAGCCCCGGGACACCAACGAGGGAGCCCCAGCATTTT
TRBV5-1	NA	TRBJ2-7	NA	CASSPTESYEQYF	TGCGCCAGCAGCCCAACAGAATCCTACGAGCAGTACTTC
TRBV5-6	TRBD1	TRBJ1-2	NA	CASTGTADGYTF	TGTGCCAGCACCGGGACAGCGGATGGCTACACCTTC
TRBV6-1	TRBD1	TRBJ1-4	NA	CASSRGTGGEKLFF	TGTGCCAGCAGTCGCGGGACAGGGGGTGAAAAACTGTTTTTT
TRBV9	NA	TRBJ2-3	NA	CASVRDSTDTQYF	TGTGCCAGCGTAAGGGACTCCACAGATACGCAGTATTTT
TRBV5-1	TRBD1	TRBJ1-3	NA	CASSTGQGPSGNTIYF	TGCGCCAGCAGCACCGGACAGGGGCCTTCTGGAAACACCATATATTTT
TRBV29-1	NA	TRBJ1-1	NA	CSVPLGGAEAFF	TGCAGCGTGCCCCTCGGGGGGGCTGAAGCTTTCTTT
TRBV7-9	TRBD1	TRBJ2-7	NA	CASSLEGQYYEQYF	TGTGCCAGCAGCTTAGAGGGACAGTACTACGAGCAGTACTTC
TRBV6-4	TRBD2	TRBJ2-2	once	CASSDSGASGTHTGELFF	TGTGCCAGCAGTGACTCGGGGGCTAGCGGGACTCACACCGGGGAGCTGTTTTTT
TRBV6-4	NA	TRBJ2-3	NA	CASSDRGTDTQYF	TGTGCCAGCAGTGACCGGGGTACAGATACGCAGTATTTT
TRBV4-1	NA	TRBJ2-7	NA	CASSPQGDGFFAYEQYF	TGCGCCAGCAGCCCACAGGGTGACGGATTTTTCGCGTACGAGCAGTACTTC
TRBV27	TRBD1	TRBJ1-5	few	CASSLTGYNQPQHF	TGTGCCAGCAGTTTGACAGGGTACAATCAGCCCCAGCATTTT
TRBV5-6	NA	TRBJ2-5	NA	CASSLGGPEETQYF	TGTGCCAGCAGCTTGGGAGGGCCCGAAGAGACCCAGTACTTC
TRBV11-2	TRBD1	TRBJ2-5	NA	CASSPYRGPLQETQYF	TGTGCCAGCAGCCCGTACAGGGGGCCTCTCCAAGAGACCCAGTACTTC
TRBV4-3	TRBD2	TRBJ2-2	medium-sized	CASSPGLDTGELFF	TGCGCCAGCAGCCCGGGACTAGACACCGGGGAGCTGTTTTTT
TRBV6-4	TRBD2	TRBJ2-3	NA	CASRSGGPADTQYF	TGTGCCAGCAGATCGGGGGGGCCCGCAGATACGCAGTATTTT
TRBV4-1	TRBD1	TRBJ2-1	NA	CASSYRDRLGNEQFF	TGCGCCAGCAGCTACCGGGACAGGTTAGGCAATGAGCAGTTCTTC
TRBV19	NA	TRBJ2-7	NA	CASSFGGEQYF	TGTGCCAGTAGTTTCGGCGGGGAGCAGTACTTC
TRBV6-1	NA	TRBJ2-3	NA	CASSGGIQGDTQYF	TGTGCCAGCAGTGGGGGCATCCAGGGAGATACGCAGTATTTT
TRBV27	NA	TRBJ1-1	NA	CASSWSLNTEAFF	TGTGCCAGCAGTTGGAGTTTGAACACTGAAGCTTTCTTT
TRBV7-9	NA	TRBJ1-1	NA	CASTPQQAGHTEAFF	TGTGCCAGCACCCCCCAGCAGGCGGGGCACACTGAAGCTTTCTTT
TRBV7-9	TRBD1	TRBJ1-5	once	CASSLGQGGQPQHF	TGTGCCAGCAGCCTAGGACAGGGGGGACAGCCCCAGCATTTT
TRBV19	TRBD1	TRBJ2-1	NA	CASIRQGASYNEQFF	TGTGCCAGTATTCGACAGGGGGCTTCCTACAATGAGCAGTTCTTC
TRBV27	NA	TRBJ2-7	NA	CASRTSVGVLSYEQYF	TGTGCCAGCAGAACCTCAGTGGGCGTCTTAAGCTACGAGCAGTACTTC